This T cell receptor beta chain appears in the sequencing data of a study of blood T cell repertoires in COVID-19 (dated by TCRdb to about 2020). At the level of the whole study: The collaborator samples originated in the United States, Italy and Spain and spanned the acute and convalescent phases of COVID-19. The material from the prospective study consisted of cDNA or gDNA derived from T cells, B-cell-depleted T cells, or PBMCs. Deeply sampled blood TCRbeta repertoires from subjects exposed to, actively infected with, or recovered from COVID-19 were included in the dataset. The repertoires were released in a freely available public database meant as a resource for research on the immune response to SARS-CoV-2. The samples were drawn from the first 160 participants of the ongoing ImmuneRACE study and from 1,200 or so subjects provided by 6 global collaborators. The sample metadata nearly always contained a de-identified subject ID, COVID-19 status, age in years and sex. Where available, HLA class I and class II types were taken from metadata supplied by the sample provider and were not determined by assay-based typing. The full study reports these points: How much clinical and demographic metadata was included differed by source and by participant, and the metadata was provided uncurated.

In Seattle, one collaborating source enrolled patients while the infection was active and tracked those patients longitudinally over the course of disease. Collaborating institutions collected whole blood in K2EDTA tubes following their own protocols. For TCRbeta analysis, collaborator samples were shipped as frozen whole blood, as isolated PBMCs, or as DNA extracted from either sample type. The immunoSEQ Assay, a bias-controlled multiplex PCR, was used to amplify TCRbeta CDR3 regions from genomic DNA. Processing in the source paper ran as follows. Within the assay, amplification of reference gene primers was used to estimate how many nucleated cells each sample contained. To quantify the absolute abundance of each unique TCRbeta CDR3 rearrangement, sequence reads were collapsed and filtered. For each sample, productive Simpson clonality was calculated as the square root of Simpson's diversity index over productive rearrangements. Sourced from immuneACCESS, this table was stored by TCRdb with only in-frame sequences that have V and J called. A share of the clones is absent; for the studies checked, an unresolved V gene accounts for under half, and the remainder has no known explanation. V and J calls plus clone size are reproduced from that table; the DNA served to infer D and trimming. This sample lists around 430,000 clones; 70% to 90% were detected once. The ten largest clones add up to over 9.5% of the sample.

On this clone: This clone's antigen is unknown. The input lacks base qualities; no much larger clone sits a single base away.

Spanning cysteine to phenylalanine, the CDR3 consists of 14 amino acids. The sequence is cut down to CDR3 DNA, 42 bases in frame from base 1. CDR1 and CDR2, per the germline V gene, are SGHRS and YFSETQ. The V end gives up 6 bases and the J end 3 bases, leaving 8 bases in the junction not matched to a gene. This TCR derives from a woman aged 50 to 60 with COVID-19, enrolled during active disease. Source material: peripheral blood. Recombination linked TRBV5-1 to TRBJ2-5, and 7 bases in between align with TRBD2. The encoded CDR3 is CASMHIAGKETQYF. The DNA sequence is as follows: TGCGCCAGCATGCATATAGCGGGCAAAGAGACCCAGTACTTC.